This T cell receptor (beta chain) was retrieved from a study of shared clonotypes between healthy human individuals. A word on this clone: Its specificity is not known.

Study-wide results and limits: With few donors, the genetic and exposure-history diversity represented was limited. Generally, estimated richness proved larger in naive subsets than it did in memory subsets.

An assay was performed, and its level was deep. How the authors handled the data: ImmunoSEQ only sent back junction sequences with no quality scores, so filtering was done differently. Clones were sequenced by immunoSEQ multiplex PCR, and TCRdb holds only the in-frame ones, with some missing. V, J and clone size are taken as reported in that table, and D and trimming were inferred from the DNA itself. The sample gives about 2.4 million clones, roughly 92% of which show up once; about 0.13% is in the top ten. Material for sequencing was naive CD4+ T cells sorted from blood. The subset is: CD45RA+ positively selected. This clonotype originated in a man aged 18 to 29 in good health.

CDR3 protein: CASSQPDGYGYTF. The CDR3 DNA follows: TGTGCCAGCAGTCAGCCCGATGGCTATGGCTACACCTTC. J is TRBJ1-2 and V is TRBV6-5; D is ambiguous. From germline, CDR1 is MNHEY and CDR2 SVGAGI. With 5 bases removed from V and 4 bases from J, the gap between germline ends came to 11 bases. The length of the CDR3 is 13 residues.